This TCR beta chain was identified during a study of molecular identifiers for immune sequencing clone quantification. Regarding the study as a whole: Sizes of clones that are highly expanded could be underestimated (if identical TCR molecules share a barcode). Clones of above 20 RNA copies carried over 98% of effector molecules; in naive cells they carried under 1%.

CDR1 is SEHNR, CDR2 FQNEAQ, per germline (reference sequence). V lost 1 base, J lost 0 bases, and 10 bases lay in between. The CDR3 is 15 amino acids. This clonotype was recorded a few times. What it recognizes is unknown. TCRdb re-called the PCR reads with MiXCR, one entry per CDR3 protein. This table holds 490,000 or so distinct CDR3 sequences, over 20% found once. As CD8+CD4-CCR7+CD45RA+ cells, naive CD8 T cells were sorted. Sequencing input: naive CD8+ T cells from blood, with Jurkat cell RNA spiked in. Subset specified: FACS-sorted CD8+CD4-CCR7+CD45RA+ naive T cells. This sequence was found in a human donor in good health. Some libraries in this study had Jurkat cell RNA spiked in. This chain joins TRBV7-9 and TRBJ2-7, with D unclear. CDR3 residues: CASSLGDLGSYEQYF. Written as DNA, the CDR3 is TGTGCCAGCAGCTTAGGTGACCTTGGCTCCTACGAGCAGTACTTC.